The clone carrying this T cell receptor beta chain came up once. A roughly 200 ng quantity of DNA, roughly 30,000 T cell genomes, went into the sorted-subset replicate PCRs. Per the original methods: Quality scores were absent from the junction-only immunoSEQ sequences, so filtering differed. The repertoire was sequenced with immunoSEQ multiplex PCR; TCRdb's copy has only in-frame clones and lacks some. Clone size and the V and J calls come from that table; the DNA yielded D and trimming. The repertoire consists of 1.5 million to 1.9 million clones, with 95% to 99% occurring once and the leading ten covering roughly 0.42%. The data stem from a study of shared clonotypes between healthy human individuals. Study-wide context: Donors had three CD4 naive, three CD4 memory, two CD8 naive and one CD8 memory plate apiece.

CD4+ cell separation produced CD45RA+ naive and CD45RA-negative memory subsets. Germline CDR1 is MGHRA and CDR2 is YSYEKL. The CDR3 consists of 15 residues. The V and J ends lost 0 bases and 9 bases, in that order; junction bases with no gene match: 5. Sequenced input: naive CD4+ T cells sorted from blood. Subset given: CD45RA+ positively selected. The origin of this receptor is a man aged 25-40 years in good health. The chain recombines TRBV4-1 with TRBJ2-4; 10 nucleotides agree with TRBD2. CDR3 in DNA: TGCGCCAGCAGCCAAGATGATCAGCGGGAGGGCATTCAGTACTTC. It encodes CASSQDDQREGIQYF.